The clone carrying this T cell receptor (beta chain) was detected only a few times. The data belong to a study of identical twins. This CDR3 has 14 residues. Trimming took 5 bases from V and 4 from J, leaving 12 bases between them. Germline V gene lookup returns CDR1 SEHNR and CDR2 FQNEAQ (reference sequence). MiXCR was run by TCRdb on the 5' RACE reads, yielding one entry per CDR3 protein. The table records about 1.7 million distinct CDR3 sequences, around a third of them present only once. The sample comprised cord blood. This clonotype was obtained from a newborn girl in good health. The J gene is TRBJ2-4, the V gene TRBV7-9, with D perhaps being TRBD1 or TRBD2 (5 bases each). CDR3 in amino acids: CASSDRDDKNIQYF. The CDR3 nucleotides are TGTGCCAGCAGCGACCGGGACGATAAAAACATTCAGTACTTC. The whole variable domain, remainder taken from reference TRBV7-9 and TRBJ2-4, is DTGVSQNPRHKITKRGQNVTFRCDPISEHNRLYWYRQTLGQGPEFLTYFQNEAQLEKSRLLSDRFSAERPKGSFSTLEIQRTEQGDSAMYLCASSDRDDKNIQYFGAGTRLSVL.